Each of the 28 T cell receptor beta chains below was sequenced from the same sample in a study of blood T cells in healthy people across ages. With a J-beta primer mix and a sample-barcoded 5' primer, a second PCR ran 7 to 11 cycles. One entry per CDR3 protein, called by TCRdb with MiXCR from the 5' RACE reads. The sample consists of over 500,000 distinct CDR3 sequences, 45% to 60% of them appearing once. Source material: blood. These receptors all stem from a woman of 80 years or more in good health.

The J gene is TRBJ1-5, the V gene TRBV12-3 or TRBV12-4, with unresolved D. The CDR3 length is 15 residues. The germline V and J ends were trimmed by 2 bases and 3 bases, with 11 bases remaining between them. DNA of the CDR3: TGTGCCAGCAGTTTATGGTCAGGTGACAATCAGCCCCAGCATTTT. The encoded protein is CASSLWSGDNQPQHF.

The V gene is TRBV3-1, the J gene TRBJ2-2; TRBD2 aligns across 7 bases. The germline V gene has CDR1 LGHDT and CDR2 YNNKEL (reference sequence). This CDR3 has 15 amino acids. V gave up 4 bases and J gave up 5 bases; unmatched junction bases: 7. The CDR3 region is CASSRLSGRTGELFF. In nucleotides, the CDR3 is TGTGCCAGCAGCCGGCTTAGCGGGCGGACCGGGGAGCTGTTTTTT.

This clonotype was seen repeatedly, ten times or more. V gene TRBV20-1 combines with J gene TRBJ2-3, with D possibly matching TRBD2 (5 bases). Per the germline V gene, CDR1 is DFQATT and CDR2 is SNEGSKA (reference sequence). The CDR3 has 15 amino acids. The V end lost 3 bases, the J end lost 4 bases, and 17 bases lay between the germline ends. The CDR3 DNA is TGCAGTGCTAGTGGGCGGGCAAGTACGGCAGATACGCAGTATTTT. This sequence encodes CSASGRASTADTQYF.

This chain uses TRBV5-1 with TRBJ2-5, with 9 nucleotides matching TRBD1. Looked up from germline, CDR1 is SGHRS and CDR2 is YFSETQ. J gave up 1 base and V 3 bases, and 4 bases lay outside the gene matches. This CDR3 contains 15 residues. The CDR3 sequence is CASSSGQGPQETQYF. The DNA of the CDR3 is TGCGCCAGCAGCTCGGGACAGGGCCCCCAAGAGACCCAGTACTTC.

This clonotype was seen repeatedly, ten times or more. The chain carries TRBV20-1 and TRBJ2-7; D is undetermined. The CDR3 loop spans 16 amino acids. V shed 6 bases and J shed 5 bases, with 26 bases lying between them. The germline V gene has CDR1 DFQATT and CDR2 SNEGSKA (reference sequence). The CDR3 bases are TGCAGTGCCCCCAAGTCCAGGACGCCGCGGCCACACGAGCAGTACTTC. Translation gives CSAPKSRTPRPHEQYF.

The V call is TRBV7-9, the J call TRBJ2-1; the D is unclear. Per the germline V gene, CDR1 is SEHNR and CDR2 is FQNEAQ (reference sequence). The CDR3 covers 15 residues. V lost 2 bases and J lost 10, with 18 bases in between. DNA for the CDR3: TGTGCCAGCAGCTTAATAGCAACCCTAAGAGAAGAGCAGTTCTTC. Translated, it gives CASSLIATLREEQFF.

V and J are TRBV29-1 and TRBJ2-2; the match to TRBD2 covers 9 bases. This CDR3 contains 17 residues. V lost 5 bases, J lost 3 bases, and 13 bases stayed unmatched. Germline V lookup: CDR1 SQVTM, CDR2 ANQGSEA. CDR3 nucleotides: TGCAGCGTTCCCGACAACTTGCGCGGGGGGGACACCGGGGAGCTGTTTTTT. Translation gives CSVPDNLRGGDTGELFF.

The genes are TRBV2 and TRBJ1-2, with D perhaps TRBD1 (5 bases). CDR3 size: 13 residues. V lost 7 bases and J lost 9, with 18 bases in between. The germline V gene has CDR1 SNHLY and CDR2 FYNNEI. The CDR3 here is CASTAGEERSYTF. As DNA, the CDR3 is TGTGCCAGCACCGCGGGGGAGGAACGGAGCTACACCTTC.

This chain connects TRBV20-1 to TRBJ2-1, with 7 bases aligning to TRBD1. Germline V CDR1 and CDR2: DFQATT, SNEGSKA (reference sequence). After removal of 6 bases from V and 5 bases from J, the junction contained 13 bases not matched to a gene. CDR3 length: 15 amino acids. CDR3 in amino acids: CSAGGYRDSHNEQFF. The CDR3 bases are TGCAGTGCCGGTGGGTACCGGGACAGCCACAATGAGCAGTTCTTC.

The rearrangement links TRBV9 to TRBJ2-7, with D possibly being TRBD2 (6 bases). V lost 4 bases and J lost 6, with 11 bases in between. This CDR3 is 12 amino acids long. Looked up from germline, CDR1 is SGDLS and CDR2 is YYNGEE. The CDR3 spells CASSTSTGEQYF. The CDR3 DNA sequence: TGTGCCAGCAGCACTAGCACAGGCGAGCAGTACTTC.

The gene calls are TRBV20-1 and TRBJ1-2; D is unclear. The V end lost 4 bases, the J end lost 2 bases, and 14 bases lay between the germline ends. The V gene's germline CDR1 is DFQATT and CDR2 SNEGSKA (reference sequence). The CDR3 is 14 residues long. CDR3 nucleotide sequence: TGCAGTGCTAACCCCGAGGGAGGGAACTATGGCTACACCTTC. This sequence encodes CSANPEGGNYGYTF.

The chain joins TRBV2 to TRBJ1-1; D uncertain. Deletions cut 8 bases from V and 5 bases from J, with 15 bases between. The CDR3 consists of 13 residues. Germline CDR1 reads SNHLY; CDR2 reads FYNNEI. The CDR3 sequence: CASGTSLWTEAFF. The DNA of the CDR3 is TGTGCCAGCGGAACCTCCCTCTGGACTGAAGCTTTCTTT.

The rearrangement joins TRBV6-6 to TRBJ2-2; D is possibly TRBD1 (5 bases). The V end was cut by 5 bases, the J end by 3 bases, with 16 bases between. From germline, CDR1 is MNHNY and CDR2 SVGAGI (reference sequence). The CDR3 sequence is 16 residues long. The CDR3, as DNA: TGTGCCAGCAGTCCACAGGATCGGCTTTACACCGGGGAGCTGTTTTTT. Translating it yields CASSPQDRLYTGELFF.

The gene calls are TRBV19 and TRBJ2-3; maybe TRBD1 (6 bases). There are 14 residues in the CDR3. With 4 bases removed from V and 2 bases from J, the gap between germline ends came to 10 bases. Germline values: CDR1 LNHDA, CDR2 SQIVND (reference sequence). The CDR3 DNA follows: TGTGCCAGTAGTACCCCAGGGGTCACAGATACGCAGTATTTT. Protein: CASSTPGVTDTQYF.

Many counts were recorded for this clonotype. The chain combines TRBV7-9 with TRBJ2-1; D might be TRBD1 (5 bases). Germline CDR1 and CDR2: SEHNR and FQNEAQ (reference sequence). Trimming cost V 5 bases and J 0 bases, with 11 bases left between them. This CDR3 comprises 15 residues. The CDR3 nucleotides read TGTGCCAGCAGCGCTCAGGGTCGCTCCTACAATGAGCAGTTCTTC. This translates into CASSAQGRSYNEQFF. Complete variable domain (other parts from reference TRBV7-9 and TRBJ2-1): DTGVSQNPRHKITKRGQNVTFRCDPISEHNRLYWYRQTLGQGPEFLTYFQNEAQLEKSRLLSDRFSAERPKGSFSTLEIQRTEQGDSAMYLCASSAQGRSYNEQFFGPGTRLTVL.

As to this clonotype: Just one base apart from a much larger clone, this may be a read error. The V and J genes are TRBV4-1 and TRBJ2-5; 8 bases agree with TRBD1. Looked up from germline, CDR1 is MGHRA and CDR2 is YSYEKL. Unmatched junction bases numbered 17, after V lost 0 bases and J lost 11 bases. The CDR3 covers 17 residues. CDR3 sequence: CASSQEGPRTGFHKQYF. Written as DNA, the CDR3 is TGCGCCAGCAGCCAAGAAGGGCCGAGGACAGGGTTCCACAAGCAGTACTTC.

This clonotype has at least ten counts. The chain recombines TRBV12-3 or TRBV12-4 with TRBJ2-1; either TRBD1 or TRBD2 may fit D (6 bases each). The CDR3 has 15 amino acids. V was shortened by 7 bases and J by 4 bases, with 17 bases between the two germline ends. The CDR3 nucleotides are TGTGCCAGCACCCGGGGGCGGCTACTTTACAATGAGCAGTTCTTC. It translates to CASTRGRLLYNEQFF.

Points on this clonotype: This CDR3 fails to terminate in the conserved phenylalanine or tryptophan, so it likely reflects a read error. The J gene is TRBJ2-1, the V gene TRBV6-6; possibly TRBD1 or TRBD2 for D (5 bases each). Germline-derived CDR1 and CDR2 are MNHNY and SVGAGI (reference sequence). Trimming cost V 2 bases and J 5 bases, with 10 bases left between them. The CDR3 has 14 amino acids. CDR3: CASSYRGENNEQFI. The CDR3 nucleotides read TGTGCCAGCAGTTACAGGGGAGAAAACAATGAGCAGTTCATC.

This clonotype was counted only a few times. A read error may explain this, as a much larger clone is one base away. The chain recombines TRBV28 with TRBJ2-5; TRBD1 matches 10 bases. J was trimmed by 11 bases and V by 6 bases; bases with no gene match: 18. The CDR3 consists of 16 residues. Germline CDR1 MDHEN, CDR2 SYDVKM. CDR3 amino acids: CASSGSTGQGYNEQYF. DNA of the CDR3: TGTGCCAGCAGCGGGTCAACGGGACAGGGGTACAATGAGCAGTACTTC.

In its sample, this clonotype was seen a few times. A much larger clone differs from this one at a single base, so this may be a read error. CDR3 residues: CSGEGGSSYEQYF. CDR3 DNA sequence: TGCAGCGGAGAGGGGGGCAGCTCCTACGAGCAGTACTTC. This chain connects TRBV20-1 to TRBJ2-7; D is tentatively TRBD1 or TRBD2 (6 bases each). This CDR3 is built from 13 residues. Germline CDR1 reads DFQATT; CDR2 reads SNEGSKA (reference sequence).

This clonotype was counted at least ten times. V usage is TRBV7-9 and J usage is TRBJ1-2; a possible D gene is TRBD1 (5 bases). The V end lost 1 base, the J end lost 6 bases, and 12 bases lay between the germline ends. The CDR3 is 14 residues long. The germline CDR1 and CDR2 sequences are SEHNR and FQNEAQ (reference sequence). CDR3 sequence (DNA): TGTGCCAGCAGCTTAGGTCCAGGGCTGGATGGCTACACCTTC. Protein product: CASSLGPGLDGYTF.

Concerning this clonotype: Possible read error: a much larger clone is one base away. The rearrangement joins TRBV4-1 to TRBJ2-3; 9 nucleotides match TRBD1. Germline assignment: CDR1 MGHRA and CDR2 YSYEKL. The CDR3 spans 15 residues. Trimming took 4 bases from V and 5 from J; bases not matched to a gene: 7. The CDR3 bases are TGCGCCAGCAGCCCACTGGTGGGACAGGGAGATACGCAGTATTTT. It specifies CASSPLVGQGDTQYF.

The chain employs TRBV3-1 and TRBJ2-5, with 7 bases aligning to TRBD1. This CDR3 spans 14 amino acids. Germline lookup yields CDR1 LGHDT and CDR2 YNNKEL (reference sequence). V shed 4 bases, J shed 11 bases, and the junction held 13 bases outside the gene matches. The CDR3 region is CASSLTGRYSEQYF. CDR3 sequence (DNA): TGTGCCAGCAGCCTGACAGGGCGCTACAGTGAGCAGTACTTC.

This clonotype was picked up many times. A much larger clone lies a single base off, so this may be a read error. The V call is TRBV6-5, the J call TRBJ2-3, with a tentative D call TRBD2 (6 bases). This CDR3 is built from 17 residues. From germline, CDR1 is MNHEY and CDR2 SVGAGI. Trimming shortened V by 0 bases and J by 1 base, and 14 bases separated the two germline ends. The CDR3 DNA is TGTGCCAGCAGTTACTCGTTCGCGGGAATTGGCACAGATACGCAGTATTTT. It translates to CASSYSFAGIGTDTQYF.

This chain joins TRBV5-6 and TRBJ2-7, with D possibly TRBD1 on 6 matching bases. The J call may be mistaken, given a closer DNA end match to TRBJ2-5. CDR3 length equals 15 residues. Germline-derived CDR1 and CDR2 are SGHDT and YYEEEE. The DNA of the CDR3 is TGTGCCAGCAGCTTGGGCAGGGGAAGAGAAGAGACCCAGTACTTC. Protein product: CASSLGRGREETQYF.

The chain is built from TRBV12-3 or TRBV12-4 and TRBJ2-3; the D gene is possibly TRBD2 (6 bases). The CDR3 consists of 16 residues. Trimming left V 3 bases short and J 5 bases short, with 18 bases between. As DNA, the CDR3 is TGTGCCAGCAGTTTGACAGTATGGGGGGATGGAGATACGCAGTATTTT. Its protein product is CASSLTVWGDGDTQYF.

The chain uses TRBV7-8 and TRBJ2-7; maybe TRBD2 (6 bases). V was pared by 1 base and J by 3 bases, with 22 bases between. CDR3 length equals 18 residues. Germline loops: CDR1 SGHVS, CDR2 FQNEAQ. CDR3 residues: CASSLVGPGGPGDYEQYF. The CDR3 DNA reads as TGTGCCAGCAGCTTAGTAGGGCCTGGCGGTCCGGGGGACTACGAGCAGTACTTC.

On this clonotype itself: Being one base from a much bigger clone, this may be a read error. The V gene is TRBV28, the J gene TRBJ2-1; tentatively, D is TRBD1 (5 bases). V gave up 8 bases and J gave up 14 bases, with 25 bases separating them. Germline CDR1 reads MDHEN; CDR2 reads SYDVKM. The CDR3 runs 14 residues. The CDR3 bases are TGTGCCAGCTCCCCGAGGACACCGATTGTTCGGGAGTTCTTC. As protein: CASSPRTPIVREFF.